What follows are 18 T cell receptor beta chains derived from one specimen sequenced in a study of blood T cell repertoires in COVID-19. Here immunoSEQ multiplex PCR was the method, and the copy in TCRdb shows in-frame clones only, minus some. The table lists some 170,000 clones, 80% to 90% of them singletons, with 13% to 15% in the top ten. Material: PBMCs or T cells enriched from blood (not recorded which). The receptor set was obtained from a man between 45 and 60 years old who had recovered from COVID-19.

The chain couples TRBV6-5 to TRBJ1-4, with D perhaps matching TRBD1 (5 bases). The germline gives CDR1 MNHEY, CDR2 SVGAGI. Deletions cut 10 bases from V and 5 bases from J, with 17 bases between. This CDR3 comprises 14 residues. The CDR3 region has the DNA TGTGCCACCCGTGGGTCAGGGATAAATGAAAAACTGTTTTTT. Translating gives CATRGSGINEKLFF.

The rearrangement links TRBV28 to TRBJ1-5; D is ambiguous. CDR3 length: 14 residues. The germline V gene encodes CDR1 MDHEN and CDR2 SYDVKM. V was clipped by 6 bases and J by 8 bases, with 17 bases between them. CDR3 protein: CASSHAVVDEPQHF. The CDR3 nucleotides are TGTGCCAGCAGCCATGCGGTGGTAGATGAGCCCCAGCATTTT.

This clone showed up just once. The genes are TRBV6-5 and TRBJ1-2; 7 bases align to TRBD1. Germline trimming cut 6 bases from V and 5 bases from J; bases unmatched to any gene: 6. The CDR3 has 13 residues. From germline, CDR1 is MNHEY and CDR2 SVGAGI. The CDR3: CASSPQGDYGYTF. Written as DNA, the CDR3 is TGTGCCAGCAGCCCCCAGGGGGATTATGGCTACACCTTC.

The chain has TRBV5-1 and TRBJ2-7; possibly TRBD2 for D (6 bases). This CDR3 has 14 amino acids. V lost 7 bases and J lost 5, with 19 bases in between. Germline V gene sequence: CDR1 SGHRS, CDR2 YFSETQ. The CDR3 DNA sequence: TGCGCCAGCGCTAAAGGAGGGGTCGCCAACGAGCAGTACTTC. Translated: CASAKGGVANEQYF.

The rearrangement links TRBV5-4 to TRBJ1-6; D might be TRBD1 (5 bases). CDR3 size: 16 residues. The germline V gene has CDR1 SGHNT and CDR2 YYREEE (reference sequence). Between the trimmed V and J ends, which lost 3 bases and 5 bases, there was a span of 15 bases. The chain's CDR3 is CASSSDTKLNNSPLHF. CDR3 in DNA: TGTGCCAGCAGCTCGGACACGAAGTTAAATAATTCACCCCTCCACTTT.

The chain employs TRBV7-9 and TRBJ2-7, with TRBD2 matching 10 bases. Germline CDR1 SEHNR, CDR2 FQNEAQ (reference sequence). The CDR3 has 14 amino acids. The junction had 1 base not matched to a gene; V was cut back by 3 bases and J by 2 bases. This CDR3 is CASSLGTSAYEQYF. CDR3 coding DNA: TGTGCCAGCAGCTTGGGGACTAGCGCCTACGAGCAGTACTTC.

The chain links TRBV5-1 to TRBJ2-1; the D gene is possibly TRBD1 (6 bases). The CDR3 is 15 amino acids. Germline V gene lookup returns CDR1 SGHRS and CDR2 YFSETQ. Deletions cut 4 bases from V and 4 bases from J, with 15 bases between. The DNA of the CDR3 is TGCGCCAGCAGCGTGACAGGAGGCCCTTACAATGAGCAGTTCTTC. This codes for CASSVTGGPYNEQFF.

The chain uses TRBV6-5 and TRBJ2-1; weak D call: TRBD1 (6 bases). The CDR3 is made up of 15 amino acids. The ends were cut back, 7 bases at V and 8 bases at J, with 21 bases in the middle. Germline V CDR1 and CDR2: MNHEY, SVGAGI. CDR3 in DNA: TGTGCCAGCAATAAAAGGGAACAGGGTATCGATGAGCAGTTCTTC. As protein: CASNKREQGIDEQFF.

In regard to this clone: The identical CDR3 is also encoded by other nucleotide sequences in the sample. The J gene is TRBJ1-5, the V gene TRBV18; no clear D. The CDR3 sequence is 13 residues long. V shed 3 bases and J shed 4 bases, with 7 bases lying between them. Germline CDR1 reads KGHSH; CDR2 reads LQKENI. The CDR3: CASSPEGNQPQHF. In DNA, the CDR3 is TGTGCCAGCTCACCTGAGGGAAATCAGCCCCAGCATTTT.

The rearrangement links TRBV3-1 (or the pseudogene TRBV3-2) to TRBJ2-1; TRBD2 matches 8 bases. Germline V gene lookup returns CDR1 LGHDT and CDR2 YNNKEL (reference sequence). The ends lost 1 base at V and 13 bases at J; junction bases unmatched: 6. The CDR3 is made up of 13 amino acids. CDR3: CASSQALSGGQFF. The DNA for the CDR3 is TGTGCCAGCAGCCAAGCCTTGAGCGGGGGCCAGTTCTTC.

This chain connects TRBV23-1 to TRBJ2-3, with D possibly TRBD2 on 7 matching bases. TRBV23-1 is annotated as an ORF whose role is uncertain. Between the trimmed V and J ends, which lost 4 bases and 4 bases, there was a span of 24 bases. The CDR3 has 18 residues. The CDR3 DNA reads TGCGCCAGCAGTCTGCCCTACCGGGGGGACAAGGTGGCAGATACGCAGTATTTT. Protein sequence: CASSLPYRGDKVADTQYF.

This chain joins TRBV19 and TRBJ1-6; D not certain. Germline-derived CDR1 and CDR2 are LNHDA and SQIVND (reference sequence). Trimming pared 4 bases from V and 7 bases from J, leaving 20 bases between. This CDR3 region has 17 residues. CDR3 sequence: CASSTTYIPLQNSPLHF. The CDR3 DNA reads TGTGCCAGTAGTACTACCTACATTCCTTTACAGAATTCACCCCTCCACTTT.

The V call is TRBV9, the J call TRBJ2-2, with D possibly being TRBD1 (6 bases). The CDR3 totals 16 residues. V was clipped by 3 bases and J by 7 bases, with 19 bases between them. CDR1 is SGDLS, CDR2 YYNGEE, per germline. CDR3 nucleotides: TGTGCCAGCAGCGGCCCAGGAGGCAGGGGTGGCGGGGAGCTGTTTTTT. Its protein is CASSGPGGRGGGELFF. The complete variable domain, with remaining parts taken from reference TRBV9 and TRBJ2-2, reads DSGVTQTPKHLITATGQRVTLRCSPRSGDLSVYWYQQSLDQGLQFLIQYYNGEERAKGNILERFSAQQFPDLHSELNLSSLELGDSALYFCASSGPGGRGGGELFFGEGSRLTVL.

This clone was picked up a small number of times. The chain recombines TRBV19 with TRBJ2-2, with 9 bases matching TRBD2. The V gene's germline CDR1 is LNHDA and CDR2 SQIVND (reference sequence). The CDR3 spans 17 residues. Unmatched junction bases numbered 14, after V lost 8 bases and J lost 4 bases. As DNA, the CDR3 is TGTGCCAGTGGTCCTAACTCGAGCGGGGGGCGCACCGGGGAGCTGTTTTTT. It specifies CASGPNSSGGRTGELFF.

This clone showed up just once. The chain employs TRBV5-4 and TRBJ2-1; 10 nucleotides line up with TRBD2. V was pared by 4 bases and J by 4 bases, with 2 bases of the junction left unmatched. The germline V gene has CDR1 SGHNT and CDR2 YYREEE (reference sequence). This CDR3 is built from 14 residues. CDR3 sequence (DNA): TGTGCCAGCAGCACGACTAGCGGGTACAATGAGCAGTTCTTC. Translation: CASSTTSGYNEQFF.

The chain is built from TRBV6-5 and TRBJ2-5; D unclear. V was pared by 6 bases and J by 0 bases, with 8 bases between. This CDR3 region has 13 residues. Per germline, CDR1 MNHEY and CDR2 SVGAGI. As DNA, the CDR3 is TGTGCCAGCAGCCCGAGAGACCAAGAGACCCAGTACTTC. This codes for CASSPRDQETQYF.

V gene TRBV6-5 combines with J gene TRBJ2-7; 11 nucleotides match TRBD2. CDR3 size: 14 residues. CDR1 and CDR2 from the germline V gene are MNHEY and SVGAGI. With V trimmed by 6 bases and J by 5 bases, 6 bases remained unmatched. The CDR3 nucleotides read TGTGCCAGCAGGCATAGCGGGGGGGCCGACGAGCAGTACTTC. It translates to CASRHSGGADEQYF.

This clone was found once. The chain uses TRBV7-6 and TRBJ2-3; TRBD1 matches 9 bases. Germline CDR1 reads SGHVS; CDR2 reads FNYEAQ. The J segment lost 2 bases and the V segment lost 5 bases, leaving 5 bases of the junction unmatched. The CDR3 extends over 15 amino acids. CDR3 coding DNA: TGTGCCAGCAGCGACCGGGACAGGGCCACAGATACGCAGTATTTT. The encoded protein is CASSDRDRATDTQYF.